The clone carrying this TCR beta chain was counted many times. This sample was taken from a study of T cell repertoires in cytomegalovirus infection. TCRdb re-called the reads through MiXCR, storing one row per CDR3 protein. This sample has about 190,000 distinct CDR3 sequences, with approximately 28% found just once. This CDR3 region has 12 residues. Looked up from germline, CDR1 is ENHRY and CDR2 is SYGVKD. The V gene lost 8 bases and the J gene lost 1 base, with 8 bases spanning the gap. The sequence was collected from a human donor in good health (CMV status not recorded). Some clones in this sample may be carry-over from other donors' samples. The material sequenced was PBMCs. J is TRBJ1-1 and V is TRBV10-3; no clear D. The CDR3 reads CAISRTNTEAFF. CDR3 coding DNA: TGTGCCATCTCTCGGACGAACACTGAAGCTTTCTTT.